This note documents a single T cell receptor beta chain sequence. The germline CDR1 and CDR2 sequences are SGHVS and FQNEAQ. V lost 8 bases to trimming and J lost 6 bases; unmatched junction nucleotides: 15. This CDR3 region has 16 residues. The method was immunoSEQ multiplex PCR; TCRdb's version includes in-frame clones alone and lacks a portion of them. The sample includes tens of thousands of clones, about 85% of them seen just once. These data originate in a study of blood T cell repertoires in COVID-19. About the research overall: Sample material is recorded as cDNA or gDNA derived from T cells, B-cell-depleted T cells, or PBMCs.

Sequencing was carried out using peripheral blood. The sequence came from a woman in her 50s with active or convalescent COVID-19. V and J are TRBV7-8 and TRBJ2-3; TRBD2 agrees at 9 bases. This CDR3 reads CASHKGGGGAVDTQYF. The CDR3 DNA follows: TGTGCCAGCCATAAAGGTGGCGGGGGGGCCGTGGATACGCAGTATTTT.